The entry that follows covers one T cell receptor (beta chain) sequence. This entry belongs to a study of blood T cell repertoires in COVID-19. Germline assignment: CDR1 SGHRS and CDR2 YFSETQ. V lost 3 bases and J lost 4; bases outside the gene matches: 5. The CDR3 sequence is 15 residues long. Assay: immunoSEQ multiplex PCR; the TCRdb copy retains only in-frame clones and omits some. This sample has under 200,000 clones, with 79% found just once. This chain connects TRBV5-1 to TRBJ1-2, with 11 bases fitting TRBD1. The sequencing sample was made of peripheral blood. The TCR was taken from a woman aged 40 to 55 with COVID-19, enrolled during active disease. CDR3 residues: CASSYGTGGGYGYTF. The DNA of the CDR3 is TGCGCCAGCAGCTACGGGACAGGGGGAGGCTATGGCTACACCTTC.